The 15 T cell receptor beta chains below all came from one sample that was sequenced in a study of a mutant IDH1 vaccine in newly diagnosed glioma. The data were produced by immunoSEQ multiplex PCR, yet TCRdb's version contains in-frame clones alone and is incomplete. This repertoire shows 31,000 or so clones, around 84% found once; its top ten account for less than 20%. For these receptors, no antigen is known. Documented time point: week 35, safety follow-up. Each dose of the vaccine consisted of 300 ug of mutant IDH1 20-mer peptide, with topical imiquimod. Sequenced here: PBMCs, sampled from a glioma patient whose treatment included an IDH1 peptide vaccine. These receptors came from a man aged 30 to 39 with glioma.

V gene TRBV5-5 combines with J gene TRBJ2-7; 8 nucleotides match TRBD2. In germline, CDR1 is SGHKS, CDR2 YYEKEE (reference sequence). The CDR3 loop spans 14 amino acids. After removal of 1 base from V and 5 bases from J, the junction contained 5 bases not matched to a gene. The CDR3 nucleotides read TGTGCCAGCAGCTTGAGCGGGAGAATCCACGAGCAGTACTTC. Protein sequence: CASSLSGRIHEQYF.

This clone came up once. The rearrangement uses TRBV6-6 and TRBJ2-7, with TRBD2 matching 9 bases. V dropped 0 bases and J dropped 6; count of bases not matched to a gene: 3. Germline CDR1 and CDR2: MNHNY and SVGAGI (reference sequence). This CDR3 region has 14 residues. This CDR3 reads CASSYSRTSAEQYF. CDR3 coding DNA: TGTGCCAGCAGTTACTCGAGGACTAGCGCCGAGCAGTACTTC.

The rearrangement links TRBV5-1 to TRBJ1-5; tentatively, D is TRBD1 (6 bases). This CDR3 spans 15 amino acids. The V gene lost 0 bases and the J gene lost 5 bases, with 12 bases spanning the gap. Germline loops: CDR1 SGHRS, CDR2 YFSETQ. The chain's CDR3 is CASSLEGEAHQPQHF. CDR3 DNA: TGCGCCAGCAGCTTGGAGGGGGAAGCGCATCAGCCCCAGCATTTT.

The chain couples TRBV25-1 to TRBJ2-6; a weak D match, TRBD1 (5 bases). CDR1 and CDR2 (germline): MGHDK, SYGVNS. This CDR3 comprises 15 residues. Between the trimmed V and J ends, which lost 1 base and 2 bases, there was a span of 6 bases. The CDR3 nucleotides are TGTGCCAGCAGTGAATTCAGGGCTGGGGCCAACGTCCTGACTTTC. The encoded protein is CASSEFRAGANVLTF.

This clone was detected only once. The CDR3 region is CATSRGYGGYQETQYF. The CDR3 DNA reads TGTGCCACCAGCAGAGGCTACGGGGGGTACCAAGAGACCCAGTACTTC. J is TRBJ2-5 and V is TRBV15; TRBD2 matches 7 bases. This CDR3 is built from 16 residues. Trimming cost V 1 base and J 0 bases; bases outside gene matches: 5. CDR1 is LNHNV and CDR2 is YYDKDF in the germline V gene (reference sequence).

CDR3 amino acids: CASSTYRLHTEAFF. The DNA for the CDR3 is TGTGCCAGCAGCACCTACAGGCTACACACTGAAGCTTTCTTT. The V gene is TRBV7-2, the J gene TRBJ1-1; TRBD1 might be the D (5 bases). Germline V CDR1 and CDR2: SGHTA, FQGNSA. The CDR3 runs 14 residues. V dropped 5 bases and J dropped 3 bases, with 13 bases sitting between them. The full variable domain, with the rest looked up from reference TRBV7-2 and TRBJ1-1, is GAGVSQSPSNKVTEKGKDVELRCDPISGHTALYWYRQSLGQGLEFLIYFQGNSAPDKSGLPSDRFSAERTGGSVSTLTIQRTQQEDSAVYLCASSTYRLHTEAFFGQGTRLTVV.

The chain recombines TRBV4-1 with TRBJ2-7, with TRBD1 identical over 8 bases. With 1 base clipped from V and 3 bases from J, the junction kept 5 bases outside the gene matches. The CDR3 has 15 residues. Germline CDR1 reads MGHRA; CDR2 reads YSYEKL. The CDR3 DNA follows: TGCGCCAGCAGCCAAGTGGGGACAGGTTACTACGAGCAGTACTTC. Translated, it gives CASSQVGTGYYEQYF.

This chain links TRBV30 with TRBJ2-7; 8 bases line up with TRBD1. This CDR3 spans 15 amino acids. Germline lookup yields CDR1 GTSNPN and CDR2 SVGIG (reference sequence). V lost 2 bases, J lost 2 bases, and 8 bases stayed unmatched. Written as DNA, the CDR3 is TGTGCCTGGAGTATTGACGGGACAGGTCCCTACGAGCAGTACTTC. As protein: CAWSIDGTGPYEQYF.

Here the CDR3 DNA reads TGTGCCTGGACACAGGGGGCAATTACTGAAGCTTTCTTT. It encodes CAWTQGAITEAFF. The chain has TRBV30 and TRBJ1-1; TRBD1 matches 9 bases. The CDR3 runs to 13 residues. Trimming cost V 4 bases and J 5 bases; bases outside gene matches: 5. The germline V gene encodes CDR1 GTSNPN and CDR2 SVGIG (reference sequence).

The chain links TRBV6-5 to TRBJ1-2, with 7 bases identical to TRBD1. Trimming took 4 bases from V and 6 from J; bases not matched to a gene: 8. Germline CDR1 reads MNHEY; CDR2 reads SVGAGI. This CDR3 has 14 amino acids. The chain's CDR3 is CASSSTTGPHGYTF. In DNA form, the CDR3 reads TGTGCCAGCAGTTCGACGACAGGGCCCCATGGCTACACCTTC.

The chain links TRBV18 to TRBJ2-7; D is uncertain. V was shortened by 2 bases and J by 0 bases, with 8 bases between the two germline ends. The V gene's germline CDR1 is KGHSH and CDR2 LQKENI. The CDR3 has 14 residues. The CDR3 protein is CASSPNTVSYEQYF. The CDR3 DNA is TGTGCCAGCTCACCAAATACTGTCTCCTACGAGCAGTACTTC.

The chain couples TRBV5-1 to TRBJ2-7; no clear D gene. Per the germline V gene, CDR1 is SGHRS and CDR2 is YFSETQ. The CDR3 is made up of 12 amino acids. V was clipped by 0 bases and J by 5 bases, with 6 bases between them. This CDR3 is CASSLDQDEQYF. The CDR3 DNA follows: TGCGCCAGCAGCTTGGACCAGGACGAGCAGTACTTC.

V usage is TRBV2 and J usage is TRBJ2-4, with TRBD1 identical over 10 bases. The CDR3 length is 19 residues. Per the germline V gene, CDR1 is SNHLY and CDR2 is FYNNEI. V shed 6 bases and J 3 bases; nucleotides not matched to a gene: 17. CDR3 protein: CASRPGQGVTHVFKNIQYF. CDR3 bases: TGTGCCAGCAGGCCCGGACAGGGGGTCACCCATGTCTTCAAAAACATTCAGTACTTC.

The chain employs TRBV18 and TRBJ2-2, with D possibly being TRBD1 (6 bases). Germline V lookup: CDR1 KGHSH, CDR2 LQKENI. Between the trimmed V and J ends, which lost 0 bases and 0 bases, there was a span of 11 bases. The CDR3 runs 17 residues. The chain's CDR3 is CASSPPRTAANTGELFF. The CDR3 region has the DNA TGTGCCAGCTCACCACCGAGGACAGCGGCGAACACCGGGGAGCTGTTTTTT.

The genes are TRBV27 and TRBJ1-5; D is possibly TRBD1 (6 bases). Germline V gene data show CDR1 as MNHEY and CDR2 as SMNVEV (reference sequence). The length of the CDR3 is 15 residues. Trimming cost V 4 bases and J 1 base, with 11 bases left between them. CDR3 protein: CASSWRGRSNQPQHF. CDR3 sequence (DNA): TGTGCCAGCAGTTGGAGGGGGAGGAGCAATCAGCCCCAGCATTTT.